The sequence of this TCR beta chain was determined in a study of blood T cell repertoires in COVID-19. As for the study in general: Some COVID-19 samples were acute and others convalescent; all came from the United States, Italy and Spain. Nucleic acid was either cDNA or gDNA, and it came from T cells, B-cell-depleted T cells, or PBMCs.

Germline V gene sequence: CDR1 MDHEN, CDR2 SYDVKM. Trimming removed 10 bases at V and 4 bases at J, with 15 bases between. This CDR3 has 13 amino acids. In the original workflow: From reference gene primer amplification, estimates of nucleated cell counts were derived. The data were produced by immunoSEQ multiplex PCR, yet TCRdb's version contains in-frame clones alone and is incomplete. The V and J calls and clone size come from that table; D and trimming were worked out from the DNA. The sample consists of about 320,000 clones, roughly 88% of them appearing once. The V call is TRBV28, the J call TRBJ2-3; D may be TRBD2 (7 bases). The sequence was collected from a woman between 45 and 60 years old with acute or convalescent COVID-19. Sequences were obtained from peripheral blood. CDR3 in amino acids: CATDIGGPDTQYF. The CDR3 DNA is TGTGCCACTGACATCGGGGGGCCAGATACGCAGTATTTT.